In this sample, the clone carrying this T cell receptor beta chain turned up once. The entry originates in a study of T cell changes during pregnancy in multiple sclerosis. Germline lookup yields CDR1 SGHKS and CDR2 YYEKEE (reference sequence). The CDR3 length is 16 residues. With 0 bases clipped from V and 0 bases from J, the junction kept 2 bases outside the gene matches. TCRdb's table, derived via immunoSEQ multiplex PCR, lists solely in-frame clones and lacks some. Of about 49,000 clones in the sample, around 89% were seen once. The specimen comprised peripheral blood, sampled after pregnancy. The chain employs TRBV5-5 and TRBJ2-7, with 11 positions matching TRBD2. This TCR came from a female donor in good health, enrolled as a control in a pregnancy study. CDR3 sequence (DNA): TGTGCCAGCAGCTTGGGACTAGCGGGAAGCTCCTACGAGCAGTACTTC. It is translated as CASSLGLAGSSYEQYF.